This is a list of T cell receptor beta chains from one sample in a study of a mutant IDH1 vaccine in newly diagnosed glioma. These receptors lack a known antigen. This table comes from immunoSEQ multiplex PCR, and its TCRdb copy is limited to in-frame clones, with some not included. The sample gives 25,000 to 35,000 clones, 89% of which show up once; around 18% is in the top ten. The source was PBMCs, collected from a glioma patient whose treatment included an IDH1 peptide vaccine. Receptors originate from a man aged 18 to 30 with glioma. The CDR3 runs from the conserved cysteine through the conserved F or W. A D gene is named only where the DNA matches it firmly. Clone sizes are given selectively: once, few, many, or a class where the clone is expanded.

cdr3_length: 12
j_call: TRBJ1-1
v_call: TRBV30
d_call: .
clone_size: .
cdr3_aa: CAWFVRRTEAFF
cdr3_nt: TGTGCCTGGTTCGTCCGCCGAACTGAAGCTTTCTTT

cdr3_length: 14
j_call: TRBJ1-1
v_call: TRBV5-1
d_call: .
clone_size: few
cdr3_aa: CASSLGQLRTEAFF
cdr3_nt: TGCGCCAGCAGCTTGGGGCAGTTGCGCACTGAAGCTTTCTTT

cdr3_length: 16
j_call: TRBJ2-2
v_call: TRBV5-4
d_call: .
clone_size: once
cdr3_aa: CASSLGPNGGTGELFF
cdr3_nt: TGTGCCAGCAGCTTGGGGCCGAACGGAGGGACCGGGGAGCTGTTTTTT

cdr3_length: 14
j_call: TRBJ2-1
v_call: TRBV7-9
d_call: TRBD1
clone_size: .
cdr3_aa: CASSARTGADEQFF
cdr3_nt: TGTGCCAGCAGCGCCCGGACAGGCGCCGATGAGCAGTTCTTC

cdr3_length: 14
j_call: TRBJ1-1
v_call: TRBV30
d_call: TRBD1
clone_size: .
cdr3_aa: CAWSEQGTNTEAFF
cdr3_nt: TGTGCCTGGAGCGAACAGGGGACGAACACTGAAGCTTTCTTT

cdr3_length: 15
j_call: TRBJ2-7
v_call: TRBV14
d_call: TRBD1
clone_size: once
cdr3_aa: CASSFKGTAAYEQYF
cdr3_nt: TGTGCCAGCAGCTTTAAAGGGACAGCCGCCTACGAGCAGTACTTC

cdr3_length: 14
j_call: TRBJ2-7
v_call: TRBV6-5
d_call: TRBD2
clone_size: .
cdr3_aa: CASSAGLAGGEQYF
cdr3_nt: TGTGCCAGCAGTGCAGGACTAGCGGGAGGCGAGCAGTACTTC

cdr3_length: 18
j_call: TRBJ1-1
v_call: TRBV7-2
d_call: .
clone_size: .
cdr3_aa: CASSLARLGARMNTEAFF
cdr3_nt: TGTGCCAGCAGCTTAGCGAGATTAGGGGCCAGGATGAACACTGAAGCTTTCTTT

cdr3_length: 14
j_call: TRBJ2-2
v_call: TRBV9
d_call: .
clone_size: .
cdr3_aa: CASSVQGYTGELFF
cdr3_nt: TGTGCCAGCAGCGTACAGGGGTACACCGGGGAGCTGTTTTTT

cdr3_length: 14
j_call: TRBJ2-5
v_call: TRBV5-6
d_call: .
clone_size: .
cdr3_aa: CASSFSDGQETQYF
cdr3_nt: TGTGCCAGCAGCTTCTCGGACGGCCAAGAGACCCAGTACTTC

cdr3_length: 13
j_call: TRBJ1-2
v_call: TRBV2
d_call: TRBD1
clone_size: .
cdr3_aa: CASSEGTGYGYTF
cdr3_nt: TGTGCCAGCAGTGAAGGGACAGGGTATGGCTACACCTTC

cdr3_length: 15
j_call: TRBJ1-1
v_call: TRBV7-8
d_call: TRBD1
clone_size: .
cdr3_aa: CASSSRGQGNTEAFF
cdr3_nt: TGTGCCAGCAGCAGCAGGGGGCAAGGGAACACTGAAGCTTTCTTT

cdr3_length: 16
j_call: TRBJ2-2
v_call: TRBV6-5
d_call: TRBD2
clone_size: .
cdr3_aa: CASSYSSGENTGELFF
cdr3_nt: TGTGCCAGCAGTTATTCGAGCGGGGAAAACACCGGGGAGCTGTTTTTT

cdr3_length: 15
j_call: TRBJ1-4
v_call: TRBV4-3
d_call: .
clone_size: .
cdr3_aa: CASSPRTATNEKLFF
cdr3_nt: TGCGCCAGCAGCCCTAGGACAGCAACTAATGAAAAACTGTTTTTT

cdr3_length: 14
j_call: TRBJ1-2
v_call: TRBV5-6
d_call: TRBD1
clone_size: .
cdr3_aa: CASSSGQSNYGYTF
cdr3_nt: TGTGCCAGCAGCTCGGGACAGTCGAACTATGGCTACACCTTC

cdr3_length: 15
j_call: TRBJ2-7
v_call: TRBV10-3
d_call: .
clone_size: .
cdr3_aa: CAIRNSAGGTYEQYF
cdr3_nt: TGTGCCATCAGAAACTCAGCGGGCGGTACCTACGAGCAGTACTTC

cdr3_length: 14
j_call: TRBJ1-2
v_call: TRBV30
d_call: .
clone_size: .
cdr3_aa: CAWSDGGFNYGYTF
cdr3_nt: TGTGCCTGGAGTGACGGAGGGTTTAACTATGGCTACACCTTC